The 25 T cell receptor beta chains below were found in one sample sequenced in a study of metastatic and nonmetastatic thyroid tumors. Thyroid surgery was preceded by no treatment in any patient. TCRdb called clones again from the PCR reads with MiXCR. In the table there are tens of thousands of clones, about 17% of which are singletons. Sequenced input: adjacent normal tissue. All receptors derive from a male donor with papillary thyroid cancer or a benign thyroid nodule (not recorded which). Some clones in this sample may be carry-over from other donors' samples.

The CDR3 is CASSPGTSYEQYF. CDR3 sequence (DNA): TGTGCCAGCAGCCCCGGGACTAGCTACGAGCAGTACTTC. The chain links TRBV11-3 to TRBJ2-7, with 8 bases fitting TRBD2. The V gene's germline CDR1 is SGHNT and CDR2 YENEEA. The CDR3 sequence is 13 residues long. V lost 5 bases and J lost 3; bases outside the gene matches: 3.

This clone was found many times. The chain is built from TRBV4-1 and TRBJ1-6; D might be TRBD1 (5 bases). The CDR3 consists of 15 residues. Germline V gene data show CDR1 as MGHRA and CDR2 as YSYEKL. V was shortened by 4 bases and J by 6 bases, with 13 bases between the two germline ends. Written as DNA, the CDR3 is TGCGCCAGCAGCCTTGAGAACAGGTTTAATTCACCCCTCCACTTT. This translates into CASSLENRFNSPLHF.

There are many counts of this clone. V and J are TRBV24-1 and TRBJ1-2; no clear D gene. Germline V gene sequence: CDR1 KGHDR, CDR2 SFDVKD. This CDR3 spans 15 amino acids. V was pared by 2 bases and J by 0 bases, with 9 bases between. CDR3 residues: CATSDSVATNYGYTF. CDR3 bases: TGTGCCACCAGTGATTCGGTGGCTACTAACTATGGCTACACCTTC.

This clone was recorded many times. The rearrangement uses TRBV3-1 and TRBJ2-1; TRBD2 aligns across 12 bases. V was pared by 3 bases and J by 6 bases, with 15 bases of the junction left unmatched. The germline V gene has CDR1 LGHDT and CDR2 YNNKEL (reference sequence). CDR3 length: 19 residues. The CDR3 coding sequence is TGTGCCAGCAGCCAGAGACTAGCGGGAGTAAGGATATTTGGCAATGAGCAGTTCTTC. Translation: CASSQRLAGVRIFGNEQFF.

The sample holds a few counts of this clone. Because it lacks the conserved phenylalanine or tryptophan at the end, this CDR3 is likely a read error. The J gene is TRBJ1-2, the V gene TRBV12-5, with 7 bases matching TRBD1. Losses at the gene ends were 0 bases for V and 5 bases for J; bases not matched to a gene: 0. The CDR3 runs to 13 residues. Germline CDR1 is LGHNT and CDR2 is FRNRAP. For the CDR3, the DNA is TGTGCTAGTGGTTTGGTACAGGGGTATGGCTACACCTCC. As protein: CASGLVQGYGYTS.

This clone has a count of ten or more. V usage is TRBV5-4 and J usage is TRBJ1-1; weak D call: TRBD1 (6 bases). Germline V gene lookup returns CDR1 SGHNT and CDR2 YYREEE (reference sequence). The ends were cut back, 1 base at V and 6 bases at J, with 13 bases in the middle. The CDR3 loop spans 14 amino acids. The CDR3 nucleotides read TGTGCCAGCAGCTTGCTCGGGGGGCGAGCTGAAGCTTTCTTT. Its protein product is CASSLLGGRAEAFF.

At least ten counts were recorded for this clone. This rearrangement joins TRBV4-1 to TRBJ1-2; 10 bases are a match to TRBD1. V lost 0 bases, J lost 6 bases, and 10 bases stayed unmatched. The germline gives CDR1 MGHRA, CDR2 YSYEKL. The length of the CDR3 is 17 residues. As DNA, the CDR3 is TGCGCCAGCAGCCAAGAGCGAGACAGGGGGCGATGGGATGGCTACACCTTC. This codes for CASSQERDRGRWDGYTF.

The sample holds many counts of this clone. The gene calls are TRBV20-1 and TRBJ1-2; TRBD1 might be the D (6 bases). There are 15 residues in the CDR3. The V end was cut by 1 base, the J end by 8 bases, with 20 bases between. Germline CDR1 DFQATT, CDR2 SNEGSKA (reference sequence). The CDR3 reads CSARAPLTGLIGYTF. The CDR3 DNA sequence: TGCAGTGCTAGAGCACCTTTGACAGGTTTAATAGGCTACACCTTC.

This rearrangement joins TRBV11-2 to TRBJ1-2, with unresolved D. Trimming took off 5 bases at V and 8 bases at J, with 12 bases between the two ends. Germline CDR1 is SGHAT and CDR2 is FQNNGV. The CDR3 sequence is 12 residues long. CDR3 protein: CASSGNVDGYTF. The CDR3 nucleotides read TGTGCCAGCAGCGGCAACGTGGACGGCTACACCTTC.

This clone is categorized as medium-sized (0.01 to 0.1%). This chain joins TRBV2 and TRBJ2-3, with no clear D. The germline V gene has CDR1 SNHLY and CDR2 FYNNEI. CDR3 length: 15 amino acids. V was shortened by 2 bases and J by 2 bases, with 11 bases between the two germline ends. The CDR3 nucleotides read TGTGCCAGCAGTGAATCGGGCAGGATCACAGATACGCAGTATTTT. Protein sequence: CASSESGRITDTQYF.

Many counts were recorded for this clone. V and J are TRBV29-1 and TRBJ2-7; a possible D gene is TRBD1 (5 bases). Trimming took off 5 bases at V and 0 bases at J, with 11 bases between the two ends. The CDR3 is made up of 13 amino acids. The V gene's germline CDR1 is SQVTM and CDR2 ANQGSEA. In nucleotides, the CDR3 is TGCAGCGTTCAGGGTGGTAGCTCCTACGAGCAGTACTTC. Its translation is CSVQGGSSYEQYF.

This clone was detected a few times. A read error is possible here, since a much larger clone lies one base away. J is TRBJ2-3 and V is TRBV29-1; D is undetermined. This CDR3 has 13 amino acids. The germline V gene encodes CDR1 SQVTM and CDR2 ANQGSEA. Trimming shortened V by 5 bases and J by 6 bases, and 15 bases separated the two germline ends. CDR3 sequence: CSVSPPFRDTQYF. The CDR3 DNA reads as TGCAGCGTTTCCCCCCCGTTCCGGGATACGCAGTATTTT.

The sample holds many counts of this clone. This chain links TRBV6-4 with TRBJ2-1, with 15 bases fitting TRBD2. Trimming at V came to 5 bases and at J to 0 bases, leaving 14 bases not matched to a gene. This CDR3 is 21 amino acids long. CDR1 MRHNA and CDR2 SNTAGT come from the germline V gene. CDR3 DNA: TGTGCCAGCAGTCCCTACACTAGGACTAGCGGGAGGGTTAGCTCCTACAATGAGCAGTTCTTC. Protein: CASSPYTRTSGRVSSYNEQFF.

This clone occurred many times. This chain links TRBV9 with TRBJ2-1, with a tentative D call TRBD1 (5 bases). CDR1 is SGDLS and CDR2 is YYNGEE in the germline V gene. This CDR3 has 14 residues. Trimming took off 0 bases at V and 10 bases at J, with 14 bases between the two ends. CDR3 protein: CASSVEGLKLEQFF. CDR3 bases: TGTGCCAGCAGCGTAGAGGGGCTAAAACTCGAGCAGTTCTTC.

This clone was picked up many times. A single base separates this from a much larger clone, so it may be a read error. The genes are TRBV19 and TRBJ2-2, with TRBD1 matching 8 bases. This CDR3 contains 16 residues. CDR1 LNHDA and CDR2 SQIVND come from the germline V gene (reference sequence). The ends lost 5 bases at V and 5 bases at J; junction bases unmatched: 10. DNA of the CDR3: TGTGCCAGTAGTGTAGTTACAGGGGGTCGGACCGGGGAGCTGTTTTTT. Translation: CASSVVTGGRTGELFF.

The chain carries TRBV27 and TRBJ2-2; the D call may be TRBD1 or TRBD2 (5 bases each). The CDR3 covers 17 residues. Trimming shortened V by 1 base and J by 0 bases, and 12 bases separated the two germline ends. Germline V lookup: CDR1 MNHEY, CDR2 SMNVEV (reference sequence). Here the CDR3 reads CASSLLGHGANTGELFF. In nucleotides, the CDR3 is TGTGCCAGCAGTTTATTAGGACACGGGGCGAACACCGGGGAGCTGTTTTTT.

Many counts were recorded for this clone. This rearrangement joins TRBV29-1 to TRBJ2-1, with 14 bases fitting TRBD2. Germline V lookup: CDR1 SQVTM, CDR2 ANQGSEA. V shed 1 base and J 2 bases; nucleotides not matched to a gene: 10. The CDR3 length is 19 residues. The CDR3 DNA follows: TGCAGCGTTGAAGCCGGGACTAGCGGGAGTTCAGTGGCCTACAATGAGCAGTTCTTC. Translating gives CSVEAGTSGSSVAYNEQFF.

This clone has just one count. The junction departs from germline at one end; a sequencing error may be responsible. This sequence joins TRBV5-1 and TRBJ2-6, with TRBD2 as a possible D gene (6 bases). Per the germline V gene, CDR1 is SGHRS and CDR2 is YFSETQ. The CDR3 spans 17 residues. Here the CDR3 reads CASSLEVRGSRSNVLTF. In DNA, the CDR3 is TGCGCCAGCAGCTTGGAGGTGCGGGGATCTCGGTCCAACGTCCTTACTTTC.

The J gene is TRBJ2-7, the V gene TRBV5-1; no clear D. With 2 bases removed from V and 0 bases from J, the gap between germline ends came to 9 bases. Per germline, CDR1 SGHRS and CDR2 YFSETQ. The CDR3 has 14 amino acids. As DNA, the CDR3 is TGCGCCAGCAGCTTATACACAGACTCCTACGAGCAGTACTTC. This sequence encodes CASSLYTDSYEQYF.

In its sample, this clone was seen a few times. This may be a read error, as it is one base from a much larger clone. The chain combines TRBV30 with TRBJ2-3; D is possibly TRBD2 (5 bases). The CDR3 consists of 12 residues. Germline lookup yields CDR1 GTSNPN and CDR2 SVGIG (reference sequence). Trimming stripped 1 base from V and 10 bases from J, with 12 bases between. The CDR3 DNA sequence: TGTGCCTGGAGTGATGGCGGGTGGCCGCAGTATTTT. Residues: CAWSDGGWPQYF.

The chain links TRBV6-2 or TRBV6-3 to TRBJ1-1, with 9 nucleotides matching TRBD1. The CDR3 has 14 residues. V dropped 4 bases and J dropped 5; count of bases not matched to a gene: 5. Germline values: CDR1 MNHEY, CDR2 SVGEGT. Written as DNA, the CDR3 is TGTGCCAGCAGTTTATTACAGGGGGCGACTGAAGCTTTCTTT. The encoded protein is CASSLLQGATEAFF.

The chain couples TRBV5-5 to TRBJ2-7, with TRBD1 matching 8 bases. V gave up 4 bases and J gave up 5 bases; unmatched junction bases: 8. This CDR3 is 14 amino acids long. From germline, CDR1 is SGHKS and CDR2 YYEKEE (reference sequence). CDR3: CASSIQGGVNEQYF. The DNA for the CDR3 is TGTGCCAGCAGCATACAGGGGGGTGTAAACGAGCAGTACTTC.

This clone has just a few counts. This chain connects TRBV6-8 to TRBJ1-5; no reliable D call. Germline CDR1 and CDR2: MNHGY and SAAAGT. V lost 6 bases to trimming and J lost 6 bases, with 15 bases between them. This CDR3 has 14 residues. The DNA for the CDR3 is TGTGCCAGCAGACGGGCTCCGAAGCCTCAGCCCCAGCATTTT. Amino acids: CASRRAPKPQPQHF.

This clone was detected ten times or more. This chain uses TRBV9 with TRBJ1-1, with a tentative D call TRBD1 (6 bases). The CDR3 has 15 amino acids. Looked up from germline, CDR1 is SGDLS and CDR2 is YYNGEE. V was trimmed by 4 bases and J by 4 bases, leaving 17 bases between them. CDR3 sequence: CASSPPLGASTEAFF. In nucleotides, the CDR3 is TGTGCCAGCAGCCCCCCATTGGGGGCGTCCACTGAAGCTTTCTTT.

With regard to this clone: The sample holds other DNA sequences that translate to the same CDR3. V usage is TRBV12-3 or TRBV12-4 and J usage is TRBJ2-1, with 7 bases matching TRBD2. The CDR3 is made up of 14 amino acids. The junction had 14 bases not matched to a gene; V was cut back by 5 bases and J by 13 bases. The CDR3 DNA sequence: TGTGCCAGCAGTGCTAGCGGTGGGGCTCTGGTCCAGTTCTTC. Protein product: CASSASGGALVQFF.